A selection of T cell receptor beta chains follows, all from one sample in a study of shared clonotypes between healthy human individuals. Measured with immunoSEQ multiplex PCR; TCRdb has only the in-frame clones, and not every one. Of over 400,000 clones in the sample, around four fifths were seen once. Material: PBMCs. Every receptor here comes from a woman aged 35 to 49 in good health. Some clones in this sample may be carry-over from other donors' samples. Each CDR3 is given with its conserved first and last residue. A D gene is named only where the DNA matches it firmly. Size is stated for part of the rows, as once, few or many counts, or as a class when the clone is expanded.

D gene: .; J gene: TRBJ1-2; clone size: once; V gene: TRBV6-1; CDR3 protein: CASSAEAAEGYGYTF; CDR3 DNA: TGTGCCAGCAGTGCGGAGGCAGCCGAGGGCTATGGCTACACCTTC
D gene: .; J gene: TRBJ2-1; clone size: .; V gene: TRBV19; CDR3 protein: CASSISSASYNEQFF; CDR3 DNA: TGTGCCAGTAGTATCTCCTCTGCCTCCTACAATGAGCAGTTCTTC
D gene: .; J gene: TRBJ2-7; clone size: .; V gene: TRBV6-6; CDR3 protein: CASSYARDPAGEQYF; CDR3 DNA: TGTGCCAGCAGTTACGCCAGGGACCCCGCGGGGGAGCAGTACTTC
D gene: TRBD1; J gene: TRBJ1-1; clone size: .; V gene: TRBV7-2; CDR3 protein: CASSLRTGGNTEAFF; CDR3 DNA: TGTGCCAGCAGCTTACGGACAGGGGGGAACACTGAAGCTTTCTTT
D gene: .; J gene: TRBJ2-7; clone size: .; V gene: TRBV5-1; CDR3 protein: CASSLVGTDAWGEQYF; CDR3 DNA: TGCGCCAGCAGCTTGGTCGGGACCGACGCGTGGGGAGAGCAGTACTTC
D gene: TRBD1; J gene: TRBJ1-2; clone size: .; V gene: TRBV12-5; CDR3 protein: CASGAGGPGSYGYTF; CDR3 DNA: TGTGCTAGTGGAGCAGGGGGGCCCGGGTCCTATGGCTACACCTTC
D gene: TRBD1; J gene: TRBJ2-7; clone size: .; V gene: TRBV7-3; CDR3 protein: CASSSGTGAGEQYF; CDR3 DNA: TGTGCCAGCAGTTCCGGGACAGGGGCTGGGGAGCAGTACTTC
D gene: .; J gene: TRBJ2-6; clone size: few; V gene: TRBV2; CDR3 protein: CASSELMVQSGANVLTF; CDR3 DNA: TGTGCCAGCAGTGAATTGATGGTCCAGAGTGGGGCCAACGTCCTGACTTTC
D gene: TRBD2; J gene: TRBJ2-5; clone size: .; V gene: TRBV23-1; CDR3 protein: CASSQSPLAGGWETQYF; CDR3 DNA: TGCGCCAGCAGTCAATCCCCCCTAGCGGGAGGGTGGGAGACCCAGTACTTC
D gene: .; J gene: TRBJ1-2; clone size: .; V gene: TRBV2; CDR3 protein: CASIRNYGYTF; CDR3 DNA: TGTGCCAGCATACGGAACTATGGCTACACCTTC
D gene: TRBD2; J gene: TRBJ2-5; clone size: .; V gene: TRBV19; CDR3 protein: CASSIREGKETQYF; CDR3 DNA: TGTGCCAGTAGTATACGGGAGGGAAAAGAGACCCAGTACTTC
D gene: TRBD2; J gene: TRBJ2-1; clone size: .; V gene: TRBV7-9; CDR3 protein: CASSLALGLADSYNEQFF; CDR3 DNA: TGTGCCAGCAGCTTAGCTCTGGGACTAGCGGATTCCTACAATGAGCAGTTCTTC
D gene: TRBD1; J gene: TRBJ2-7; clone size: .; V gene: TRBV19; CDR3 protein: CASRTNRGEQYF; CDR3 DNA: TGTGCCAGTAGGACAAACAGGGGAGAGCAGTACTTC
D gene: .; J gene: TRBJ1-1; clone size: .; V gene: TRBV5-1; CDR3 protein: CASSLVQATEAFF; CDR3 DNA: TGCGCCAGCAGCTTGGTGCAGGCAACTGAAGCTTTCTTT
D gene: .; J gene: TRBJ1-4; clone size: once; V gene: TRBV28; CDR3 protein: CASYSRGATNEKLFF; CDR3 DNA: TGTGCCAGCTACTCCAGGGGTGCAACTAATGAAAAACTGTTTTTT
D gene: TRBD1; J gene: TRBJ2-3; clone size: .; V gene: TRBV10-2; CDR3 protein: CASRRTGGTDTQYF; CDR3 DNA: TGCGCCAGTAGGAGGACAGGGGGCACAGATACGCAGTATTTT
D gene: TRBD1; J gene: TRBJ1-2; clone size: .; V gene: TRBV5-6; CDR3 protein: CASSFGQGTGYTF; CDR3 DNA: TGTGCCAGCAGCTTTGGACAGGGAACCGGCTACACCTTC
D gene: .; J gene: TRBJ1-1; clone size: few; V gene: TRBV6-1; CDR3 protein: CASSEGLNTEAFF; CDR3 DNA: TGTGCCAGCAGTGAAGGGTTGAACACTGAAGCTTTCTTT
D gene: .; J gene: TRBJ2-7; clone size: .; V gene: TRBV27; CDR3 protein: CASSPFGQYFKRDSYEQYF; CDR3 DNA: TGTGCCAGCAGTCCCTTCGGACAGTATTTCAAAAGGGACTCCTACGAGCAGTACTTC
D gene: .; J gene: TRBJ1-3; clone size: .; V gene: TRBV30; CDR3 protein: CAWSVGGSSGNTIYF; CDR3 DNA: TGTGCCTGGAGTGTCGGGGGAAGCTCTGGAAACACCATATATTTT
D gene: TRBD1; J gene: TRBJ2-1; clone size: .; V gene: TRBV28; CDR3 protein: CASRTGTGGFNEQFF; CDR3 DNA: TGTGCCAGCAGGACCGGGACAGGGGGCTTCAATGAGCAGTTCTTC
D gene: .; J gene: TRBJ1-2; clone size: few; V gene: TRBV5-8; CDR3 protein: CASRQRGLTNYGYTF; CDR3 DNA: TGTGCCAGCAGGCAGCGGGGGCTCACTAACTATGGCTACACCTTC
D gene: .; J gene: TRBJ2-5; clone size: once; V gene: TRBV7-9; CDR3 protein: CASSYPSGGETQYF; CDR3 DNA: TGTGCCAGCAGCTACCCTAGTGGCGGAGAGACCCAGTACTTC